This T cell receptor (beta chain) was captured by sequencing in a study of T cells in Graves' hyperthyroidism and ophthalmopathy. The study's findings and limits: Ophthalmopathy prediction by the model preceded onset by a median about 6.5 months.

Fresh 10 ml peripheral blood yielded PBMCs. A word on this clonotype: Its specificity is unknown. One junction end disagrees with the germline gene, perhaps due to a read error.

In germline, CDR1 is MDHEN, CDR2 SYDVKM. The CDR3 sequence is 16 residues long. RNA transcripts served as the template for amplifying TCR beta CDR3 regions. HTBI primers were employed in a first-round RT-PCR of the TCR CDR3. Via MiXCR, TCRdb re-called the multiplex PCR reads, giving one row per CDR3 protein. The sample has hundreds of thousands of distinct CDR3 sequences, about a fifth seen once. The sample taken for sequencing was blood. The genes are TRBV28 and TRBJ2-5; possibly TRBD1 for D (7 bases). This TCR derives from a man under 40 with Graves' ophthalmopathy. CDR3 amino acids: CASSPSRGERQEAQYF. The CDR3 DNA sequence: TGTGCCAGCAGTCCCTCCAGGGGGGAACGGCAAGAGGCCCAGTACTTC. Combining the CDR3 with reference TRBV28 and TRBJ2-5 gives the whole variable domain DVKVTQSSRYLVKRTGEKVFLECVQDMDHENMFWYRQDPGLGLRLIYFSYDVKMKEKGDIPEGYSVSREKKERFSLILESASTNQTSMYLCASSPSRGERQEAQYFGPGTRLLVL.